Listed below are T cell receptor beta chains from one sample, sequenced in a study of shared clonotypes between healthy human individuals. Generated by immunoSEQ multiplex PCR, the TCRdb table keeps only in-frame clones and is missing some. There are roughly 2 million clones in the sample; 85% to 95% occur only once, and roughly 0.13% lies in the top ten. Input material: naive CD4+ T cells sorted from blood. These receptors came from a man younger than 35 in good health. Both conserved end residues are part of each CDR3. The D gene is left open where the match is weak. Clone size is stated in some rows and not others, as once, few, many or a class when expanded.

v_call: TRBV5-1
j_call: TRBJ1-2
cdr3_length: 13
d_call: -
clone_size: -
cdr3_aa: CASSLEAGFGYTF
cdr3_nt: TGCGCCAGCAGCTTGGAGGCGGGATTTGGCTACACCTTC

v_call: TRBV10-3
j_call: TRBJ1-1
cdr3_length: 12
d_call: -
clone_size: few
cdr3_aa: CAISELNTEAFF
cdr3_nt: TGTGCCATCAGTGAGCTGAACACTGAAGCTTTCTTT

v_call: TRBV5-1
j_call: TRBJ1-2
cdr3_length: 14
d_call: -
clone_size: -
cdr3_aa: CASSLAVGGYGYTF
cdr3_nt: TGCGCCAGCAGCTTGGCCGTAGGGGGCTATGGCTACACCTTC

v_call: TRBV30
j_call: TRBJ2-5
cdr3_length: 12
d_call: -
clone_size: -
cdr3_aa: CAWSGLQETQYF
cdr3_nt: TGTGCCTGGAGTGGGTTGCAAGAGACCCAGTACTTC

v_call: TRBV6-5
j_call: TRBJ1-2
cdr3_length: 15
d_call: TRBD1
clone_size: -
cdr3_aa: CASSFSRTGVNGYTF
cdr3_nt: TGTGCCAGCAGTTTCTCGAGAACAGGGGTAAATGGCTACACCTTC

v_call: TRBV9
j_call: TRBJ2-5
cdr3_length: 13
d_call: -
clone_size: -
cdr3_aa: CASTSGTAETQYF
cdr3_nt: TGTGCCAGCACCTCGGGGACGGCGGAGACCCAGTACTTC

v_call: TRBV5-1
j_call: TRBJ2-5
cdr3_length: 14
d_call: -
clone_size: -
cdr3_aa: CASSLEGLQETQYF
cdr3_nt: TGCGCCAGCAGCTTGGAGGGTCTCCAAGAGACCCAGTACTTC

v_call: TRBV5-1
j_call: TRBJ1-2
cdr3_length: 16
d_call: -
clone_size: once
cdr3_aa: CASSLSFLQYNYGYTF
cdr3_nt: TGCGCCAGCAGCTTGAGTTTTCTACAGTATAACTATGGCTACACCTTC

v_call: TRBV6-1
j_call: TRBJ2-7
cdr3_length: 12
d_call: -
clone_size: -
cdr3_aa: CASSLQSYEQYF
cdr3_nt: TGTGCCAGCAGTCTTCAGAGCTACGAGCAGTACTTC

v_call: TRBV27
j_call: TRBJ1-6
cdr3_length: 16
d_call: TRBD1
clone_size: -
cdr3_aa: CASSLGTGANNSPLHF
cdr3_nt: TGTGCCAGCAGTTTAGGTACAGGGGCCAATAATTCACCCCTCCACTTT

v_call: TRBV5-1
j_call: TRBJ2-7
cdr3_length: 14
d_call: -
clone_size: once
cdr3_aa: CASSLGRGVYEQYF
cdr3_nt: TGCGCCAGCAGCTTGGGCAGAGGGGTTTACGAGCAGTACTTC

v_call: TRBV7-2
j_call: TRBJ2-4
cdr3_length: 12
d_call: -
clone_size: -
cdr3_aa: CASSLLENIQYF
cdr3_nt: TGTGCCAGCAGCTTACTAGAAAACATTCAGTACTTC

v_call: TRBV25-1
j_call: TRBJ1-2
cdr3_length: 16
d_call: -
clone_size: -
cdr3_aa: CASSEYVEGLGYGYTF
cdr3_nt: TGTGCCAGCAGTGAATATGTCGAGGGTTTGGGCTATGGCTACACCTTC

v_call: TRBV12-5
j_call: TRBJ2-3
cdr3_length: 16
d_call: TRBD2
clone_size: -
cdr3_aa: CASGFLAGGLPDTQYF
cdr3_nt: TGTGCTAGTGGTTTTCTAGCGGGAGGTTTGCCAGATACGCAGTATTTT

v_call: TRBV5-1
j_call: TRBJ1-1
cdr3_length: 12
d_call: TRBD1
clone_size: -
cdr3_aa: CASSARGPEAFF
cdr3_nt: TGCGCCAGCAGCGCCAGGGGGCCCGAAGCTTTCTTT

v_call: TRBV10-3
j_call: TRBJ1-2
cdr3_length: 13
d_call: -
clone_size: -
cdr3_aa: CAISEGVNYGYTF
cdr3_nt: TGTGCCATCAGTGAGGGGGTTAACTATGGCTACACCTTC

v_call: TRBV6-5
j_call: TRBJ1-3
cdr3_length: 15
d_call: -
clone_size: -
cdr3_aa: CASSYSVLSGNTIYF
cdr3_nt: TGTGCCAGCAGTTACTCAGTGCTCTCTGGAAACACCATATATTTT

v_call: TRBV28
j_call: TRBJ1-5
cdr3_length: 16
d_call: TRBD1
clone_size: -
cdr3_aa: CASSVQGKGSNQPQHF
cdr3_nt: TGTGCCAGCAGCGTACAGGGGAAAGGTAGCAATCAGCCCCAGCATTTT

v_call: TRBV30
j_call: TRBJ2-1
cdr3_length: 15
d_call: -
clone_size: -
cdr3_aa: CAWSVRVAGYNEQFF
cdr3_nt: TGTGCCTGGAGTGTAAGGGTAGCTGGTTACAATGAGCAGTTCTTC

v_call: TRBV7-9
j_call: TRBJ2-7
cdr3_length: 16
d_call: TRBD1
clone_size: once
cdr3_aa: CASSFGSGTGSYEQYF
cdr3_nt: TGTGCCAGCAGCTTTGGGTCCGGGACAGGCTCCTACGAGCAGTACTTC

v_call: TRBV6-6
j_call: TRBJ2-7
cdr3_length: 15
d_call: -
clone_size: -
cdr3_aa: CASSYPWSGLYEQYF
cdr3_nt: TGTGCCAGCAGTTACCCGTGGAGTGGGCTCTACGAGCAGTACTTC

v_call: TRBV5-4
j_call: TRBJ2-7
cdr3_length: 15
d_call: TRBD2
clone_size: -
cdr3_aa: CASSLAGAGAYEQYF
cdr3_nt: TGTGCCAGCAGCCTGGCGGGAGCGGGGGCCTACGAGCAGTACTTC

v_call: TRBV28
j_call: TRBJ1-1
cdr3_length: 12
d_call: -
clone_size: -
cdr3_aa: CASSWGRAEAFF
cdr3_nt: TGTGCCAGCAGTTGGGGGAGGGCTGAAGCTTTCTTT

v_call: TRBV5-1
j_call: TRBJ2-7
cdr3_length: 17
d_call: TRBD1
clone_size: -
cdr3_aa: CASSLDRGHIQINEQYF
cdr3_nt: TGCGCCAGCAGCTTGGATAGGGGGCATATTCAGATCAACGAGCAGTACTTC

v_call: TRBV9
j_call: TRBJ1-2
cdr3_length: 18
d_call: -
clone_size: -
cdr3_aa: CASSVGLPDRGANYGYTF
cdr3_nt: TGTGCCAGCAGCGTAGGTTTACCGGACAGAGGAGCTAACTATGGCTACACCTTC

v_call: TRBV6-1
j_call: TRBJ2-5
cdr3_length: 15
d_call: -
clone_size: once
cdr3_aa: CASSAGQGGQETQYF
cdr3_nt: TGTGCCAGCAGTGCAGGACAGGGAGGGCAAGAGACCCAGTACTTC

v_call: TRBV5-1
j_call: TRBJ1-1
cdr3_length: 16
d_call: -
clone_size: -
cdr3_aa: CASGAVSAGRNTEAFF
cdr3_nt: TGCGCCAGCGGCGCAGTATCCGCGGGGAGGAACACTGAAGCTTTCTTT

v_call: TRBV29-1
j_call: TRBJ2-1
cdr3_length: 14
d_call: TRBD2
clone_size: -
cdr3_aa: CSVRTSGVQGTQFF
cdr3_nt: TGCAGCGTTAGGACTAGCGGGGTACAGGGGACTCAGTTCTTC

v_call: TRBV5-1
j_call: TRBJ2-7
cdr3_length: 18
d_call: -
clone_size: -
cdr3_aa: CASRRRTEEFNFAYEQYF
cdr3_nt: TGCGCCAGCAGGCGAAGGACGGAGGAGTTCAACTTCGCCTACGAGCAGTACTTC

v_call: TRBV6-5
j_call: TRBJ2-1
cdr3_length: 14
d_call: -
clone_size: -
cdr3_aa: CASSRGGQYNEQFF
cdr3_nt: TGTGCCAGCAGTAGGGGGGGACAGTACAATGAGCAGTTCTTC

v_call: TRBV10-1
j_call: TRBJ2-7
cdr3_length: 15
d_call: TRBD1
clone_size: -
cdr3_aa: CASSATGTGSYEQYF
cdr3_nt: TGCGCCAGCAGTGCGACCGGGACAGGGTCTTACGAGCAGTACTTC

v_call: TRBV5-1
j_call: TRBJ2-5
cdr3_length: 11
d_call: -
clone_size: -
cdr3_aa: CASGLQETQYF
cdr3_nt: TGCGCCAGCGGACTCCAAGAGACCCAGTACTTC

v_call: TRBV19
j_call: TRBJ1-2
cdr3_length: 14
d_call: -
clone_size: -
cdr3_aa: CASSIESGLYGYTF
cdr3_nt: TGTGCCAGTAGTATAGAGAGTGGACTCTATGGCTACACCTTC

v_call: TRBV20-1
j_call: TRBJ2-5
cdr3_length: 11
d_call: -
clone_size: -
cdr3_aa: CSEEPRETQYF
cdr3_nt: TGCAGTGAAGAGCCGAGAGAGACCCAGTACTTC

v_call: TRBV10-3
j_call: TRBJ2-3
cdr3_length: 13
d_call: TRBD2
clone_size: -
cdr3_aa: CAISSGPTDTQYF
cdr3_nt: TGTGCCATATCTAGCGGGCCCACAGATACGCAGTATTTT

v_call: TRBV5-1
j_call: TRBJ2-3
cdr3_length: 16
d_call: TRBD2
clone_size: -
cdr3_aa: CASSVGGTSGSDTQYF
cdr3_nt: TGCGCCAGCAGCGTGGGCGGGACTAGCGGGTCAGATACGCAGTATTTT

v_call: TRBV5-6
j_call: TRBJ1-6
cdr3_length: 15
d_call: -
clone_size: once
cdr3_aa: CASSDQAYGNSPLHF
cdr3_nt: TGTGCCAGCAGCGATCAGGCTTACGGTAATTCACCCCTCCACTTT

v_call: TRBV5-6
j_call: TRBJ2-7
cdr3_length: 13
d_call: -
clone_size: -
cdr3_aa: CASSPRDRYEQYF
cdr3_nt: TGTGCCAGCAGCCCCCGGGACCGCTACGAGCAGTACTTC

v_call: TRBV4-1
j_call: TRBJ2-2
cdr3_length: 14
d_call: -
clone_size: -
cdr3_aa: CASSPDGLTGELFF
cdr3_nt: TGCGCCAGCAGTCCCGACGGCCTCACCGGGGAGCTGTTTTTT

v_call: TRBV2
j_call: TRBJ1-5
cdr3_length: 15
d_call: TRBD1
clone_size: -
cdr3_aa: CASRDDRASNQPQHF
cdr3_nt: TGTGCCAGCAGGGATGACAGGGCGAGCAATCAGCCCCAGCATTTT

v_call: TRBV21-1
j_call: TRBJ2-7
cdr3_length: 13
d_call: -
clone_size: -
cdr3_aa: CASSTLGSYEQYF
cdr3_nt: TGTGCCAGCAGCACATTGGGCTCCTACGAGCAGTACTTC

v_call: TRBV5-1
j_call: TRBJ1-5
cdr3_length: 14
d_call: -
clone_size: -
cdr3_aa: CASSLESGNQPQHF
cdr3_nt: TGCGCCAGCAGCTTGGAATCAGGGAATCAGCCCCAGCATTTT

v_call: TRBV9
j_call: TRBJ2-1
cdr3_length: 17
d_call: TRBD2
clone_size: -
cdr3_aa: CASSARTSGSSYNEQFF
cdr3_nt: TGTGCCAGCAGCGCTCGGACTAGCGGGAGCTCCTACAATGAGCAGTTCTTC

v_call: TRBV4-2
j_call: TRBJ2-7
cdr3_length: 15
d_call: -
clone_size: once
cdr3_aa: CASSQVQEGTYEQYF
cdr3_nt: TGTGCCAGCAGCCAAGTTCAAGAGGGGACCTACGAGCAGTACTTC

v_call: TRBV29-1
j_call: TRBJ2-2
cdr3_length: 14
d_call: -
clone_size: -
cdr3_aa: CSVGVGLSTGELFF
cdr3_nt: TGCAGCGTTGGGGTAGGACTATCCACCGGGGAGCTGTTTTTT

v_call: TRBV30
j_call: TRBJ2-1
cdr3_length: 18
d_call: TRBD2
clone_size: -
cdr3_aa: CAWSVGRTSGTNPNEQFF
cdr3_nt: TGTGCCTGGAGTGTCGGGAGGACTAGCGGGACCAACCCTAATGAGCAGTTCTTC

v_call: TRBV28
j_call: TRBJ2-7
cdr3_length: 12
d_call: -
clone_size: -
cdr3_aa: CASSVSWREQYF
cdr3_nt: TGTGCCAGCAGTGTGTCCTGGAGGGAGCAGTACTTC

v_call: TRBV7-3
j_call: TRBJ1-1
cdr3_length: 16
d_call: -
clone_size: -
cdr3_aa: CASSLDRPGMNTEAFF
cdr3_nt: TGTGCCAGCAGCTTAGACCGACCTGGGATGAACACTGAAGCTTTCTTT

v_call: TRBV2
j_call: TRBJ2-7
cdr3_length: 13
d_call: -
clone_size: -
cdr3_aa: CASSDTGGHEQYF
cdr3_nt: TGTGCCAGCAGTGATACCGGGGGACACGAGCAGTACTTC

v_call: TRBV4-1
j_call: TRBJ2-2
cdr3_length: 16
d_call: TRBD1
clone_size: -
cdr3_aa: CASSQERDRYTGELFF
cdr3_nt: TGCGCCAGCAGCCAAGAACGGGACAGATACACCGGGGAGCTGTTTTTT

v_call: TRBV5-1
j_call: TRBJ1-4
cdr3_length: 13
d_call: -
clone_size: -
cdr3_aa: CASSPPTNEKLFF
cdr3_nt: TGCGCCAGCAGCCCCCCCACTAATGAAAAACTGTTTTTT